The T cell receptor (beta chain) described here comes from a study of identical twins. Findings and limits, study-wide: Clonotypes of the beta chain that were abundant in cord blood carried fewer insertions (memory repertoires showed none).

In its sample, this clonotype was seen many times. Antigen: not known. The CDR3 runs to 13 residues. Trimming shortened V by 5 bases and J by 4 bases, and 12 bases separated the two germline ends. In germline, CDR1 is SEHNR, CDR2 FQNEAQ (reference sequence). A universal primer binding site was introduced by template switching. The final cDNA contained unique molecular identifiers. TCRdb itself ran the 5' RACE reads through MiXCR, one entry per CDR3 protein. Found here are under 350,000 distinct CDR3 sequences, 8.5% to 9.5% of them singletons; the top ten hold 6% to 8.5%. Another study also made use of these data, one on yellow fever vaccine responses in identical twins.

Sequences were obtained from CD8+ T cells sorted from blood. The rearrangement uses TRBV7-9 and TRBJ2-7; D gene uncertain. The sequence was obtained from a woman between 18 and 29 years old in good health. The CDR3 reads CASSRPAEYEQYF. The DNA of the CDR3 is TGTGCCAGCAGCCGACCTGCGGAGTACGAGCAGTACTTC.